Below, one T cell receptor beta chain is given with its context. This record belongs to a study of blood T cell repertoires in COVID-19. Looking at the study overall: Whether acute or convalescent, the COVID-19 samples came from the United States, Italy and Spain. In each case, the material was cDNA or gDNA derived from T cells, B-cell-depleted T cells, or PBMCs.

The CDR3 contains 15 residues. Per the germline V gene, CDR1 is SNHLY and CDR2 is FYNNEI. The junction had 12 bases not matched to a gene; V was cut back by 5 bases and J by 6 bases. Libraries were prepared by immunoSEQ multiplex PCR; TCRdb keeps only in-frame clonotypes and omits some of them. This table holds about 140,000 clones, 81% found once. This TCR was sampled from a woman in her sixties or seventies with active or convalescent COVID-19. The specimen was peripheral blood. V gene TRBV2 combines with J gene TRBJ1-1; 7 bases line up with TRBD1. CDR3 DNA: TGTGCCAGCAGTCATAGACAGGGCGTGTCTCCTGAAGCTTTCTTT. Amino acids: CASSHRQGVSPEAFF.